A single sample gave rise to the 25 T cell receptor beta chains below, sequenced in a study of spatial heterogeneity in lung cancer. Noted time point: sample taken at primary tumor resection. Study-level findings and limits: How many expanded intratumoral alpha and beta TCRs were present tracked the tumor mutation count, which was a count of nonsynonymous mutations.

A single record per CDR3 protein comes from TCRdb applying MiXCR to the 5' RACE reads. The table has more than 15,000 distinct CDR3 sequences, 5% to 7.5% seen once. Their specific antigens are unknown. The sequences come from lung tumor tissue, collected at surgery. The receptors stem from a male donor with early-stage non-small cell lung cancer.

At least ten counts were recorded for this clonotype. Little can be read into the size of this beta chain, an off-target read in a library designed for alpha chains. J is TRBJ1-1 and V is TRBV24-1; 12 nucleotides match TRBD1. J gave up 0 bases and V 1 base, and 2 bases lay outside the gene matches. The CDR3 totals 17 residues. CDR1 and CDR2 from the germline V gene are KGHDR and SFDVKD. DNA for the CDR3: TGTGCCACCAGTGATTTCCGGGACAGGGGGCTGAACACTGAAGCTTTCTTT. The encoded protein is CATSDFRDRGLNTEAFF.

This clonotype was counted between two and nine times. For a library built for alpha chains, this beta chain is a stray read; little rests on its size. J is TRBJ2-7 and V is TRBV6-5; 15 bases agree with TRBD2. CDR1 is MNHEY and CDR2 is SVGAGI in the germline V gene. The CDR3 totals 15 residues. Trimming at V came to 9 bases and at J to 7 bases, leaving 10 bases not matched to a gene. This CDR3 is CASRGLAGGEGEQYF. The DNA for the CDR3 is TGTGCCAGTAGGGGACTAGCGGGAGGTGAAGGTGAGCAGTACTTC.

Regarding this clonotype: Being off target in a library aimed at alpha chains, this beta chain has a size of little meaning. The chain carries TRBV19 and TRBJ2-6; 9 bases align to TRBD1. Unmatched junction bases numbered 5, after V lost 9 bases and J lost 2 bases. The germline CDR1 and CDR2 sequences are LNHDA and SQIVND (reference sequence). The CDR3 extends over 15 amino acids. CDR3 in DNA: TGTGCCAGCGCCACAGGGGGCACTGGGGCCAACGTCCTGACTTTC. Residues: CASATGGTGANVLTF.

This clonotype was found many times. The size of this beta chain means little, since it is a stray read in a library made for alpha chains. This chain uses TRBV7-2 with TRBJ1-5; perhaps TRBD1 as D (5 bases). V was cut by 5 bases and J by 0 bases, with 11 bases left in between. The CDR3 is 15 amino acids. Per germline, CDR1 SGHTA and CDR2 FQGNSA. CDR3 loop: CASSPLRASNQPQHF. The CDR3 DNA follows: TGTGCCAGCAGCCCCCTCAGGGCTAGCAATCAGCCCCAGCATTTT.

This clonotype is judged medium-sized (0.01 to 0.1%). For a library built for alpha chains, this beta chain is a stray read; little rests on its size. V usage is TRBV6-5 and J usage is TRBJ2-1, with a tentative D call TRBD1 (9 bases). CDR3 length equals 18 residues. CDR1 is MNHEY and CDR2 is SVGAGI in the germline V gene. Between the trimmed V and J ends, which lost 6 bases and 5 bases, there was a span of 26 bases. The CDR3 protein is CASSSTGGWLAGDNEQFF. The CDR3 DNA follows: TGTGCCAGCAGCTCGACAGGGGGGTGGCTAGCGGGTGACAATGAGCAGTTCTTC.

This clonotype turned up a few times. A library prepared for alpha chains yielded this beta chain as an off-target read; its size is of little meaning. The chain is built from TRBV6-1 and TRBJ1-2; TRBD1 agrees at 7 bases. Losses at the gene ends were 0 bases for V and 5 bases for J; bases not matched to a gene: 12. Germline V gene lookup returns CDR1 MNHNS and CDR2 SASEGT. The CDR3 covers 17 residues. CDR3: CASSEAQHGTGEYGYTF. CDR3 nucleotide sequence: TGTGCCAGCAGTGAAGCGCAACATGGAACAGGGGAATATGGCTACACCTTC.

This clonotype showed up many times. A library prepared for alpha chains yielded this beta chain as an off-target read; its size is of little meaning. The chain uses TRBV30 and TRBJ2-1; 9 bases match TRBD2. Germline loops: CDR1 GTSNPN, CDR2 SVGIG (reference sequence). The CDR3 length is 16 residues. Trimming removed 4 bases from V and 0 bases from J; junction bases left unmatched: 7. The chain's CDR3 is CAWTSGTLYSYNEQFF. CDR3 sequence (DNA): TGTGCCTGGACTAGCGGGACCCTTTACTCCTACAATGAGCAGTTCTTC.

This clonotype occurred a few times. In a library made to pick up alpha chains, this beta chain is a stray read with a size that means little. The genes are TRBV9 and TRBJ1-2, with TRBD1 matching 7 bases. The V gene end was trimmed by 7 bases and the J gene end by 8 bases; junction bases not matched to a gene: 8. Looked up from germline, CDR1 is SGDLS and CDR2 is YYNGEE. The CDR3 has 12 amino acids. CDR3 nucleotides: TGTGCCAGCGCGACAGGGAATACGGGCTACACCTTC. As protein: CASATGNTGYTF.

This clonotype was seen repeatedly, ten times or more. Since the library was made to target alpha chains, this beta chain is a stray read and its abundance is not meaningful. The chain couples TRBV6-1 to TRBJ2-2; 7 bases are shared with TRBD1. J lost 1 base, V lost 1 base, and 0 bases had no gene match. This CDR3 has 15 amino acids. Per germline, CDR1 MNHNS and CDR2 SASEGT. CDR3 coding DNA: TGTGCCAGCAGTGAAGGGACAGGGAACACCGGGGAGCTGTTTTTT. The encoded protein is CASSEGTGNTGELFF.

This clonotype was recorded many times. Since the library was made to target alpha chains, this beta chain is a stray read and its abundance is not meaningful. The CDR3 region is CASRSQGDSSPLHF. The CDR3 region has the DNA TGTGCCAGCAGATCACAGGGCGACAGCTCACCCCTCCACTTT. The chain is built from TRBV7-2 and TRBJ1-6, with a tentative D call TRBD1 (6 bases). Trimming cost V 6 bases and J 10 bases, with 16 bases left between them. The CDR3 length is 14 residues. In germline, CDR1 is SGHTA, CDR2 FQGNSA.

This clonotype was recorded at least ten times. Within a library made for alpha chains, this beta chain is off target, and its count is uninformative. The chain has TRBV7-6 and TRBJ1-1; unclear D gene. Germline V gene lookup returns CDR1 SGHVS and CDR2 FNYEAQ. V was cut by 0 bases and J by 2 bases, with 10 bases left in between. CDR3 length: 15 amino acids. In nucleotides, the CDR3 is TGTGCCAGCAGCTTAGCGCCGTCACAAAACACTGAAGCTTTCTTT. Amino acid sequence: CASSLAPSQNTEAFF.

Notes on this clonotype: As an off-target read in a library built for alpha chains, this beta chain has a frequency of little significance. The chain combines TRBV2 with TRBJ1-6; 9 bases agree with TRBD1. The junction had 6 bases not matched to a gene; V was cut back by 3 bases and J by 9 bases. This CDR3 contains 15 residues. Per the germline V gene, CDR1 is SNHLY and CDR2 is FYNNEI. CDR3 sequence: CASSESGTGSSPLHF. DNA of the CDR3: TGTGCCAGCAGTGAGTCGGGGACAGGGAGTTCACCCCTCCACTTT.

This clonotype was found many times. This beta chain came through as a stray read in a library set up for alpha chains, and its size says little. This chain connects TRBV5-1 to TRBJ2-5; 11 bases agree with TRBD2. Losses at the gene ends were 7 bases for V and 4 bases for J; bases not matched to a gene: 6. The CDR3 totals 14 residues. In germline, CDR1 is SGHRS, CDR2 YFSETQ. CDR3 bases: TGCGCCAGCGGTAGCGGGGGGGCCTTAGAGACCCAGTACTTC. Its protein is CASGSGGALETQYF. Variable domain in full (rest from reference TRBV5-1 and TRBJ2-5): KAGVTQTPRYLIKTRGQQVTLSCSPISGHRSVSWYQQTPGQGLQFLFEYFSETQRNKGNFPGRFSGRQFSNSRSEMNVSTLELGDSALYLCASGSGGALETQYFGPGTRLLVL.

Many counts were recorded for this clonotype. Because the library targeted alpha chains, this beta chain is an off-target read whose size means little. The rearrangement uses TRBV20-1 and TRBJ2-4; 7 bases fit TRBD2. CDR3 length: 16 residues. V trimming: 4 bases; J trimming: 1 base; junction bases outside the gene matches: 10. CDR1 and CDR2 (germline): DFQATT, SNEGSKA (reference sequence). CDR3 region: CSAISRLASAKNIQYF. The CDR3 DNA reads as TGCAGTGCTATATCCAGACTAGCCTCGGCCAAAAACATTCAGTACTTC.

This clonotype was seen ten or more times. This beta chain is a stray read from a library made for alpha chains; its abundance is not meaningful. This chain connects TRBV7-8 to TRBJ2-3; 11 nucleotides align to TRBD2. Germline loops: CDR1 SGHVS, CDR2 FQNEAQ. V trimming: 2 bases; J trimming: 8 bases; junction bases outside the gene matches: 12. The CDR3 extends over 17 amino acids. CDR3 DNA: TGTGCCAGCAGCTTATTTTCCGGGACTAGCGGTTCGACTACGCAGTATTTT. Amino acid sequence: CASSLFSGTSGSTTQYF.

Many counts were recorded for this clonotype. This beta chain is a stray read from a library made for alpha chains; its abundance is not meaningful. This chain uses TRBV12-3 or TRBV12-4 with TRBJ1-2; 7 bases map to TRBD1. CDR3 length equals 14 residues. V lost 3 bases, J lost 5 bases, and 6 bases stayed unmatched. CDR3 DNA: TGTGCCAGCAGTTTGGTACAGGGGAATTATGGCTACACCTTC. Translated: CASSLVQGNYGYTF.

This clonotype was found many times. The library was built for alpha chains, so this beta chain is an off-target read and its size means little. CDR3 bases: TGTGCCAGCAGCGCCGACAGGGACACTGAAGCTTTCTTT. This translates into CASSADRDTEAFF. This chain links TRBV7-6 with TRBJ1-1; 7 bases match TRBD1. The CDR3 is made up of 13 amino acids. V shed 5 bases and J 3 bases; nucleotides not matched to a gene: 3. Germline loops: CDR1 SGHVS, CDR2 FNYEAQ.

This clonotype was counted many times. This beta chain is an unintended read in a library built for alpha chains; its size means little. The chain uses TRBV28 and TRBJ1-2, with TRBD1 matching 10 bases. The CDR3 contains 15 residues. Germline-derived CDR1 and CDR2 are MDHEN and SYDVKM. The trim removed 5 bases at V and 6 bases at J, leaving 9 bases unmatched. The CDR3, as DNA: TGTGCCAGCAGTCCGCCGACAGGGGGCCTCGATGGCTACACCTTC. It encodes CASSPPTGGLDGYTF.

This clonotype was observed at least ten times. With the library built for alpha chains, this beta chain is off target and its frequency is not meaningful. The chain links TRBV7-3 to TRBJ2-3; possibly TRBD2 for D (6 bases). The CDR3 spans 15 residues. In germline, CDR1 is SGHTA, CDR2 FQGTGA. Trimming pared 4 bases from V and 0 bases from J, leaving 11 bases between. Here the CDR3 DNA reads TGTGCCAGCAGCTCTGAGGGGACTAGCACAGATACGCAGTATTTT. Translated, it gives CASSSEGTSTDTQYF.

This clonotype was recorded at least ten times. This beta chain is a stray read from a library made for alpha chains; its abundance is not meaningful. J is TRBJ1-2 and V is TRBV24-1; maybe TRBD1 (5 bases). V lost 3 bases to trimming and J lost 3 bases, with 13 bases between them. Germline CDR1 is KGHDR and CDR2 is SFDVKD. CDR3 length equals 15 residues. Here the CDR3 DNA reads TGTGCCACCAGTGATCGACGGGGCAGGGACTATGGCTACACCTTC. Protein sequence: CATSDRRGRDYGYTF.

Comments on this clonotype: This beta chain is off target for a library built for alpha chains, so its abundance means little. This chain uses TRBV6-4 with TRBJ2-5; 9 positions agree with TRBD1. The CDR3 has 15 residues. V lost 6 bases to trimming and J lost 4 bases; unmatched junction nucleotides: 9. The germline gives CDR1 MRHNA, CDR2 SNTAGT. CDR3 coding DNA: TGTGCCAGCAGGACCGGGACAGGGACGGGAGAGACCCAGTACTTC. Translation: CASRTGTGTGETQYF.

The table lists this clonotype with many counts. The size of this beta chain means little, since it is a stray read in a library made for alpha chains. V is TRBV12-3 or TRBV12-4 and J is TRBJ2-5; no clear D gene. The V gene lost 8 bases and the J gene lost 5 bases, with 9 bases spanning the gap. The CDR3 contains 11 residues. The CDR3 loop reads CASATIETQYF. The CDR3 nucleotides are TGTGCCAGCGCCACCATTGAGACCCAGTACTTC.

In regard to this clonotype: Because this beta chain is a stray read in a library intended to capture alpha chains, its abundance should not be given much weight. The chain has TRBV4-2 and TRBJ1-4; tentative D call: TRBD1 (5 bases). The CDR3 sequence is 15 residues long. CDR1 and CDR2 from the germline V gene are LGHNA and YNFKEQ. V shed 1 base and J shed 4 bases, with 10 bases lying between them. In DNA, the CDR3 is TGTGCCAGCAGCCAAGGACCCCAGGGTAATGAAAAACTGTTTTTT. Protein sequence: CASSQGPQGNEKLFF.

This clonotype was observed at least ten times. Being off target in a library aimed at alpha chains, this beta chain has a size of little meaning. The J gene is TRBJ1-5, the V gene TRBV6-2 or TRBV6-3; 9 nucleotides align to TRBD1. This CDR3 comprises 16 residues. The V segment lost 5 bases and the J segment 1 base; nucleotides outside the gene matches: 6. In germline, CDR1 is MNHEY, CDR2 SVGEGT. In nucleotides, the CDR3 is TGTGCCAGCAGTCATCAACAGGGGGCCAGCAATCAGCCCCAGCATTTT. It encodes CASSHQQGASNQPQHF.

This clonotype was counted at least ten times. Within a library made for alpha chains, this beta chain is off target, and its count is uninformative. This chain joins TRBV18 and TRBJ2-1; 12 bases align to TRBD1. J lost 5 bases, V lost 2 bases, and 7 bases had no gene match. The CDR3 runs 17 residues. The germline V gene has CDR1 KGHSH and CDR2 LQKENI. In DNA form, the CDR3 reads TGTGCCAGCTCACCAGAATCGGGACAGGGGGCAAACAATGAGCAGTTCTTC. This encodes CASSPESGQGANNEQFF.